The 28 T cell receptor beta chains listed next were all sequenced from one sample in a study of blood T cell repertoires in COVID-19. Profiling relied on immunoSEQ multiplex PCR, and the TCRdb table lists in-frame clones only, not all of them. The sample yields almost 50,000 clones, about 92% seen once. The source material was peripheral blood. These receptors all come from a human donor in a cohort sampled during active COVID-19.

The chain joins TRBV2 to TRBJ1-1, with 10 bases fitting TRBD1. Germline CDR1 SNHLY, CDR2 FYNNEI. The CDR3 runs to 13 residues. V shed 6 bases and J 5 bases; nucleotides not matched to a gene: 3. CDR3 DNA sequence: TGTGCCAGCAGCGGACAGGGGGATACTGAAGCTTTCTTT. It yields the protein CASSGQGDTEAFF.

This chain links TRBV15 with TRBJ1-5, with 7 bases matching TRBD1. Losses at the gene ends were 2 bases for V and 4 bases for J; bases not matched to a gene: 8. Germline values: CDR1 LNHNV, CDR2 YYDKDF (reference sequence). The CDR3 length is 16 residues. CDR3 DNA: TGTGCCACCAGCAGATTCGGGACAGCCATAAATCAGCCCCAGCATTTT. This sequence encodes CATSRFGTAINQPQHF.

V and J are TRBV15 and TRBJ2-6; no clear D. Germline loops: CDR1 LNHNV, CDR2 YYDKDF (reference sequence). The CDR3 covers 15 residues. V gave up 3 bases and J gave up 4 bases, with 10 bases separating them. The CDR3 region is CATSRTPAGANVLTF. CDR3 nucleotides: TGTGCCACCAGCAGGACTCCCGCCGGGGCCAACGTCCTGACTTTC.

CDR3 region: CASSSSGRAHYEQYF. In nucleotides, the CDR3 is TGTGCCAGCTCATCGAGCGGGAGGGCCCACTACGAGCAGTACTTC. The V gene is TRBV18, the J gene TRBJ2-7; 10 bases line up with TRBD2. Germline V gene sequence: CDR1 KGHSH, CDR2 LQKENI. J lost 3 bases, V lost 5 bases, and 7 bases had no gene match. The CDR3 has 15 amino acids.

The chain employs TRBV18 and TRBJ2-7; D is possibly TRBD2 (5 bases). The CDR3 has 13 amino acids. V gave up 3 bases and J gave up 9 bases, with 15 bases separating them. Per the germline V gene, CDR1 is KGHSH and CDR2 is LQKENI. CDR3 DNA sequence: TGTGCCAGCTCACCGACTAACCAAAACGCGCAGTACGTC. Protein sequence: CASSPTNQNAQYV.

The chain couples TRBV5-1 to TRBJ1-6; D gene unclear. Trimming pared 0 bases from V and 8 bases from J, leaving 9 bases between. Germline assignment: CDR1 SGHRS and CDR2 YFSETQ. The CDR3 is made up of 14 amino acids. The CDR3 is CASSLVQRDSPLHF. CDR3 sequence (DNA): TGCGCCAGCAGCTTGGTACAGCGGGATTCACCCCTCCACTTT. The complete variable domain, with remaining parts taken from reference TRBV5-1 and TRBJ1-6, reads KAGVTQTPRYLIKTRGQQVTLSCSPISGHRSVSWYQQTPGQGLQFLFEYFSETQRNKGNFPGRFSGRQFSNSRSEMNVSTLELGDSALYLCASSLVQRDSPLHFGNGTRLTVT.

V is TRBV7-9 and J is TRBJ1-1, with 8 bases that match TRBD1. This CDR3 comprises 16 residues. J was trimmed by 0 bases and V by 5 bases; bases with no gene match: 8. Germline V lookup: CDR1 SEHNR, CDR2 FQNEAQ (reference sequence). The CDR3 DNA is TGTGCCAGCAGCGCCCGGGACAGGAGCATGAACACTGAAGCTTTCTTT. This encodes CASSARDRSMNTEAFF.

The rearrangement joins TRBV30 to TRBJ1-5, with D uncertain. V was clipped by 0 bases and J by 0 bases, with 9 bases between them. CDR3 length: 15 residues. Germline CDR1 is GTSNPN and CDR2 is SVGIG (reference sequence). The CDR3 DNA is TGTGCCTGGAGTGTACAAGGGAGTAGCAATCAGCCCCAGCATTTT. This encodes CAWSVQGSSNQPQHF.

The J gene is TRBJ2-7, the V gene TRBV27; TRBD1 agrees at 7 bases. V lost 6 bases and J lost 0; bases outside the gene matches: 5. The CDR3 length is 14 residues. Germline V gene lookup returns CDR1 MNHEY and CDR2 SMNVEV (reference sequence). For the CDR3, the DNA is TGTGCCAGCAGCCGACAGGGTTTCTCCTACGAGCAGTACTTC. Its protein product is CASSRQGFSYEQYF.

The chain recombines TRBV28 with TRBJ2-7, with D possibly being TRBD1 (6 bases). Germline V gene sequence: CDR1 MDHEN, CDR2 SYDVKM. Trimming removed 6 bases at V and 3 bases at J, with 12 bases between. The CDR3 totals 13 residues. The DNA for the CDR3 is TGTGCCAGCAGGCCCCCGACAGGCTACGAGCAGTACTTC. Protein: CASRPPTGYEQYF.

DNA of the CDR3: TGTGCCAGCAGGGAGGACTATACCGTCGAGCAGTACGTC. Its translation: CASREDYTVEQYV. J is TRBJ2-7 and V is TRBV2, with D possibly TRBD2 on 6 matching bases. The CDR3 is made up of 13 amino acids. Germline V gives CDR1 SNHLY, CDR2 FYNNEI. V was cut by 6 bases and J by 6 bases, with 15 bases left in between.

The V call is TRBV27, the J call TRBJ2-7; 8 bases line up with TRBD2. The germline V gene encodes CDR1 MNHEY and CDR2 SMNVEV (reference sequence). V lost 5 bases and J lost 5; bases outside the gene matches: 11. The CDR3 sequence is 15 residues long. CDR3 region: CASSMSGREFHEQYF. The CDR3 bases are TGTGCCAGCAGTATGAGCGGGAGAGAATTCCACGAGCAGTACTTC.

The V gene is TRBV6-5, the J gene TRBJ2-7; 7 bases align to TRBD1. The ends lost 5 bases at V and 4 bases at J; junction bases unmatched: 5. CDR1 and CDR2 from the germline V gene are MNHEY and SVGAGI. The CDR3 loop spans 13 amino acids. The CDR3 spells CASSTRQGYEQYV. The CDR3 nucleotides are TGTGCCAGCAGTACGAGACAGGGATACGAGCAGTACGTC.

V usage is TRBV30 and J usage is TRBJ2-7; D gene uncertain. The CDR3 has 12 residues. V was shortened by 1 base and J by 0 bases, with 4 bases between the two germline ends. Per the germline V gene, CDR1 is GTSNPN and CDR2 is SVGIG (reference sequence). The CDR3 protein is CAWSANSYEQYF. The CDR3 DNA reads TGTGCCTGGAGTGCCAACTCCTACGAGCAGTACTTC.

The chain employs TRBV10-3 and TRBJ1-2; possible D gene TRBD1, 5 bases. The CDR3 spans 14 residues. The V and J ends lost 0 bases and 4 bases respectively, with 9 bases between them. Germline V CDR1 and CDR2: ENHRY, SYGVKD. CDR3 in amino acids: CAISESPGPYGYTF. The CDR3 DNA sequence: TGTGCCATCAGTGAGTCGCCAGGGCCCTATGGCTACACCTTC.

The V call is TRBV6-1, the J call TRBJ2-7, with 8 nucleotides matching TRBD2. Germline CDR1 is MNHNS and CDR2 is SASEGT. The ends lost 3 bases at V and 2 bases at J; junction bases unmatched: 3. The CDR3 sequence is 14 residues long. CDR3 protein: CASSEPGGPYEQYF. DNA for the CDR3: TGTGCCAGCAGTGAGCCGGGAGGGCCCTACGAGCAGTACTTC.

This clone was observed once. CDR3 amino acids: CASSGRRRTGSTDTQYF. CDR3 sequence (DNA): TGTGCCAGCAGTGGTAGACGGAGGACAGGATCCACAGATACGCAGTATTTT. This rearrangement joins TRBV6-1 to TRBJ2-3; 7 bases are a match to TRBD1. Trimming took 4 bases from V and 2 from J; bases not matched to a gene: 12. The CDR3 totals 17 residues. Germline CDR1 is MNHNS and CDR2 is SASEGT.

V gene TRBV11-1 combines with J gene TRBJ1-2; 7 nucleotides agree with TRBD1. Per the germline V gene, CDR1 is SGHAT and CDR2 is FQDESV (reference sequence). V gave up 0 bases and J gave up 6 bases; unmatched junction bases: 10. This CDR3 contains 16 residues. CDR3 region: CASSLAERRGSDGYTF. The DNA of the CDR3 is TGTGCCAGCAGCTTAGCGGAGCGCAGGGGGTCGGATGGCTACACCTTC.

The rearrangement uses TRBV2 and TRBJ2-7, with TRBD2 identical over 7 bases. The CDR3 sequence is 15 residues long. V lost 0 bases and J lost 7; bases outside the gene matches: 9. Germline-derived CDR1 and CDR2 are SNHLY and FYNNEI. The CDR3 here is CASSEARAGAREQYV. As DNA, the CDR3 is TGTGCCAGCAGTGAAGCGCGGGCGGGAGCACGGGAGCAGTACGTC.

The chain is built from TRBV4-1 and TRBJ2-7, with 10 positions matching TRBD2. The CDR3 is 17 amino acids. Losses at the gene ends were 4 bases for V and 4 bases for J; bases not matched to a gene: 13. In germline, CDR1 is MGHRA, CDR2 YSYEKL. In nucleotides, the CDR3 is TGCGCCAGCAGCCCTCAGATTATACTAGCGGGAAATTACGAGCAGTACTTC. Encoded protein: CASSPQIILAGNYEQYF.

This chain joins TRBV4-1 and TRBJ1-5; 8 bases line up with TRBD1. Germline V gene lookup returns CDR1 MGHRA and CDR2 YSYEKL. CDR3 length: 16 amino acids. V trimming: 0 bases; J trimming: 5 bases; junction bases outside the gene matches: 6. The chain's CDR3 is CASSQDPGQDHQPQHF. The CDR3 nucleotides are TGCGCCAGCAGCCAAGATCCGGGACAGGATCATCAGCCCCAGCATTTT.

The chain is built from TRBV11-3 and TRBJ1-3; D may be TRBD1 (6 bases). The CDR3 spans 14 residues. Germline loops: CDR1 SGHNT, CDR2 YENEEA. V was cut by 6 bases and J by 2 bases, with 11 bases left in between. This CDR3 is CASRAPGAGNTIYF. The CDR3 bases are TGTGCCAGCAGGGCACCAGGGGCTGGAAACACCATATATTTT.

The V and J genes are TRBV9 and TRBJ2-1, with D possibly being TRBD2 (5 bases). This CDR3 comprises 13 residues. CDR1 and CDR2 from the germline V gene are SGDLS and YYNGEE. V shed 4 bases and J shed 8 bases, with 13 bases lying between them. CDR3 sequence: CASSRSLEYEQFF. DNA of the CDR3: TGTGCCAGCAGCCGGTCACTAGAATATGAGCAGTTCTTC.

This chain's CDR3 is CASSLLSSNQPQHF. The CDR3, as DNA: TGTGCCAGCAGTTTACTCAGTAGCAATCAGCCCCAGCATTTT. This rearrangement joins TRBV27 to TRBJ1-5; D remains unclear. This CDR3 is built from 14 residues. CDR1 is MNHEY and CDR2 is SMNVEV in the germline V gene (reference sequence). V gave up 2 bases and J gave up 0 bases, with 5 bases separating them.

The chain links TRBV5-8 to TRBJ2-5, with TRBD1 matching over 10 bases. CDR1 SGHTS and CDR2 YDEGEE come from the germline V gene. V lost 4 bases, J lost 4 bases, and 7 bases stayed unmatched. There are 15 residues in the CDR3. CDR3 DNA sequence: TGTGCCAGCAGCCGCGGACAGGGGGGGGGAGAGACCCAGTACTTC. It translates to CASSRGQGGGETQYF.

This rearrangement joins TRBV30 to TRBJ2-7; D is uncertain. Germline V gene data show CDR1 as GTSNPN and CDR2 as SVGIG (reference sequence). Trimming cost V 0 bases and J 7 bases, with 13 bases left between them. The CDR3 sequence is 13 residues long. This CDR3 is CAWSVLDNLEQYF. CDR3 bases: TGTGCCTGGAGTGTACTTGACAACTTGGAGCAGTACTTC.

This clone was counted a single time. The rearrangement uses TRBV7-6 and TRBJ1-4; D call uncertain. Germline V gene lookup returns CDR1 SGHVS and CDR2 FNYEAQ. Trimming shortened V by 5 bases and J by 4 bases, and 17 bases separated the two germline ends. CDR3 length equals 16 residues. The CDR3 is CASSARAARGNEKLFF. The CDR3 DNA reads TGTGCCAGCAGCGCCCGGGCCGCCCGGGGTAATGAAAAACTGTTTTTT.

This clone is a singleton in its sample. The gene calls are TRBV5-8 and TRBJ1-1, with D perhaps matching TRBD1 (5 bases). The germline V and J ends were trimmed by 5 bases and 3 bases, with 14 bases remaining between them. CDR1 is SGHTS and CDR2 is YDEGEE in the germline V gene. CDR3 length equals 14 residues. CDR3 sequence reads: CASSSPLGDTEAFF. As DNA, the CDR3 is TGTGCCAGCAGTTCGCCCCTAGGGGACACTGAAGCTTTCTTT.